The rows below give T cell receptor beta chains drawn from one sample of a study of blood T cell repertoires in COVID-19. TCRdb's table, derived via immunoSEQ multiplex PCR, lists solely in-frame clones and lacks some. The sample has approximately 400,000 clones; 85% to 90% are singletons. Sequences were obtained from PBMCs or T cells enriched from blood (not recorded which). These receptors all come from a woman aged 18-29 years who had recovered from COVID-19. CDR3s leave out the opening cysteine and the closing phenylalanine or tryptophan. A D gene is named only where the DNA matches it firmly.

V gene,J gene,D gene,CDR3 protein
TRBV13,TRBJ1-4,NA,ASSLVSTGRNEKLF
TRBV6-5,TRBJ2-3,NA,ASSYSTQQTDTQY
TRBV28,TRBJ2-2,NA,ASSGGGWEATGELF
TRBV7-9,TRBJ1-4,TRBD1,ASSVTDRGWDEKLF
TRBV30,TRBJ2-7,TRBD2,AWDSLERGPHEQY
TRBV29-1,TRBJ1-2,TRBD1,SVNRGYGYT
TRBV18,TRBJ2-3,NA,ASSPPAFTDTQY
TRBV7-2,TRBJ1-5,NA,ASSPAGYRAGDKPQH
TRBV11-3,TRBJ1-1,NA,ASSRGGSNTEAF
TRBV9,TRBJ1-2,TRBD1,ASSSRPGQITSYT
TRBV9,TRBJ2-3,NA,ASSVRRRTDTQY
TRBV7-3,TRBJ2-2,TRBD1,ASSRTGGEAGELF
TRBV29-1,TRBJ2-7,NA,SVDRGRGEQY
TRBV14,TRBJ1-6,NA,ASSSGGSSYNSPLH
TRBV25-1,TRBJ1-6,TRBD1,ASKPGQNSPLH
TRBV5-1,TRBJ1-1,NA,ASRPLQGGNTEAF
TRBV7-2,TRBJ1-1,TRBD1,ASSLKGTGDTEAF
TRBV7-2,TRBJ1-3,NA,ASSQPTGGPLSGNTIY
TRBV7-2,TRBJ2-2,NA,ASSLVTGQYTGELF
TRBV30,TRBJ1-2,TRBD1,AWSGAGGDYGYT
TRBV6-5,TRBJ1-5,NA,ASSRTADQPQH
TRBV7-2,TRBJ1-6,NA,ASNPGGTYSPLH
TRBV30,TRBJ2-3,NA,ASSTAGGDTQY
TRBV15,TRBJ2-7,TRBD2,ATSRRGAGYEQY
TRBV5-1,TRBJ1-2,NA,ASSLLGDGYT
TRBV14,TRBJ1-5,NA,ASSQGGGNQPQH
TRBV19,TRBJ1-2,NA,ASSKGREGYGYT
TRBV10-2,TRBJ1-1,NA,ASSPGLAEAF
TRBV7-9,TRBJ1-6,NA,ASSCSGVWVGSPLH
TRBV7-3,TRBJ1-1,NA,ASSLTDRNTEAF
TRBV7-7,TRBJ2-5,TRBD1,ASSLGQGAVETQY
TRBV6-5,TRBJ2-1,NA,ASSYSSSHSYNEQF
TRBV6-2/TRBV6-3,TRBJ2-3,TRBD2,ASSYRGGLAGGRGTDTQY
TRBV27,TRBJ2-1,NA,ASISLWGDEQF
TRBV3-1/TRBV3-2,TRBJ1-1,TRBD1,ASRQTGSNTEAF
TRBV6-5,TRBJ1-6,NA,ASKRLNSPLH
TRBV7-9,TRBJ1-1,NA,ASSAGQTNTEAF
TRBV18,TRBJ2-3,NA,ASSPFRASSDTQY
TRBV20-1,TRBJ1-1,NA,SAPYTEAF